This TCR beta chain was obtained from a study of identical twins. This clonotype appeared many times. One entry per CDR3 protein, called by TCRdb with MiXCR from the 5' RACE reads. The sample consists of about 1.7 million distinct CDR3 sequences, around 29% of them appearing once. The germline V gene has CDR1 SQVTM and CDR2 ANQGSEA. The V gene lost 4 bases and the J gene lost 2 bases, with 10 bases spanning the gap. The CDR3 covers 13 residues. V and J are TRBV29-1 and TRBJ2-3; D not resolved. The sample was cord blood. This TCR derives from a newborn girl in good health. CDR3 DNA: TGCAGCGTTGTCGGCAGGCTCACAGATACGCAGTATTTT. Translating gives CSVVGRLTDTQYF.